These 19 T cell receptor beta chains originate from one sample sequenced in a study of cytotoxic CD8 clonotypes in ibrutinib-treated CLL. The method was immunoSEQ multiplex PCR; TCRdb's version includes in-frame clones alone and lacks a portion of them. The sample lists fewer than 35,000 clones, more than 60% seen once, with approximately 53% in the top ten. The input for sequencing was PBMCs, taken after 24 months of ibrutinib treatment. The source of these receptors is a human donor with chronic lymphocytic leukemia.

This clone was seen more than once but under ten times. V usage is TRBV2 and J usage is TRBJ1-6; 8 bases match TRBD1. Trimming cost V 5 bases and J 10 bases; bases outside gene matches: 4. There are 13 residues in the CDR3. Looked up from germline, CDR1 is SNHLY and CDR2 is FYNNEI. CDR3 amino acids: CASSRTGRSPLHF. The DNA for the CDR3 is TGTGCCAGCAGTCGGACAGGGAGATCACCCCTCCACTTT.

The gene calls are TRBV21-1 and TRBJ2-5; the table's D call, TRBD2, was not checked against the DNA. TRBV21-1 is a pseudogene. CDR3 size: 15 residues. The CDR3 is CASSNRAGQAGAQYF. The CDR3 DNA reads as TGTGCCAGCAGCAATAGGGCGGGGCAAGCGGGGGCCCAGTACTTC.

This chain joins TRBV7-9 and TRBJ1-5, with unresolved D. The CDR3 runs 18 residues. Germline V gene sequence: CDR1 SEHNR, CDR2 FQNEAQ (reference sequence). Trimming stripped 0 bases from V and 2 bases from J, with 17 bases between. As DNA, the CDR3 is TGTGCCAGCAGCTTAGCGGCCTTAGCCGAGAGTGGCAATCAGCCCCAGCATTTT. This sequence encodes CASSLAALAESGNQPQHF.

CDR3 coding DNA: TGTGCCAGCATGGGGGCAGGCCCAGGCTACACCTTC. Its protein product is CASMGAGPGYTF. The chain couples TRBV28 to TRBJ1-2; maybe TRBD1 (6 bases). The V gene lost 7 bases and the J gene lost 8 bases, with 14 bases spanning the gap. This CDR3 spans 12 amino acids. CDR1 MDHEN and CDR2 SYDVKM come from the germline V gene.

This chain joins TRBV4-3 and TRBJ1-3; 8 bases fit TRBD1. The CDR3 spans 16 residues. Germline V lookup: CDR1 LGHNA, CDR2 YSLEER. The junction had 5 bases not matched to a gene; V was cut back by 1 base and J by 3 bases. The CDR3 nucleotides are TGCGCCAGCAGCCAAGCTACAGGGGGATATGGAAACACCATATATTTT. Translation: CASSQATGGYGNTIYF.

The V call is TRBV7-2, the J call TRBJ1-2, with D unresolved. With 5 bases removed from V and 6 bases from J, the gap between germline ends came to 16 bases. The germline V gene has CDR1 SGHTA and CDR2 FQGNSA. The CDR3 consists of 14 residues. The CDR3 protein is CASSTPRIWNGYTF. The CDR3 DNA is TGTGCCAGCAGCACACCCAGAATCTGGAATGGCTACACCTTC.

This clone was counted a few times. The rearrangement joins TRBV30 to TRBJ1-3, with D possibly matching TRBD1 (6 bases). CDR1 is GTSNPN, CDR2 SVGIG, per germline (reference sequence). This CDR3 is 16 amino acids long. V was shortened by 5 bases and J by 2 bases, with 19 bases between the two germline ends. This chain's CDR3 is CAWRRMGATPGNTIYF. As DNA, the CDR3 is TGTGCCTGGCGGAGGATGGGGGCCACTCCTGGAAACACCATATATTTT.

With regard to this clone: The junction and the germline gene differ at one end; a read error may be behind it. The chain has TRBV27 and TRBJ2-3; 9 bases align to TRBD2. In germline, CDR1 is MNHEY, CDR2 SMNVEV (reference sequence). The CDR3 length is 18 residues. The CDR3 here is CASAMGVAGARSTDTRYF. The CDR3 coding sequence is TGTGCCAGCGCAATGGGGGTAGCGGGGGCCCGTAGCACAGATACGCGGTATTTT.

The chain is built from TRBV6-1 and TRBJ2-3; the match to TRBD1 covers 7 bases. Germline V gene sequence: CDR1 MNHNS, CDR2 SASEGT. CDR3 size: 16 residues. J lost 2 bases, V lost 4 bases, and 9 bases had no gene match. Here the CDR3 DNA reads TGTGCCAGCAGTGCAAGATCGGACAGGATCACAGATACGCAGTATTTT. Encoded protein: CASSARSDRITDTQYF.

The chain couples TRBV28 to TRBJ1-1; D gene uncertain. Trimming stripped 0 bases from V and 8 bases from J, with 22 bases between. The CDR3 has 17 amino acids. Germline V gene sequence: CDR1 MDHEN, CDR2 SYDVKM. The CDR3 loop is CASSLCSGAKRVREAFF. The CDR3 DNA sequence: TGTGCCAGCAGTTTATGCTCAGGAGCAAAGCGCGTTCGCGAAGCTTTCTTT.

A few counts support this clone. The chain combines TRBV29-1 with TRBJ1-1; the D is unclear. CDR3 length equals 13 residues. Germline V CDR1 and CDR2: SQVTM, ANQGSEA. Trimming left V 7 bases short and J 0 bases short, with 12 bases between. CDR3 region: CSAADRVNTEAFF. The CDR3 DNA reads as TGCAGCGCCGCGGACCGGGTGAACACTGAAGCTTTCTTT.

The rearrangement joins TRBV10-1 to TRBJ2-2; tentative D call: TRBD2 (5 bases). CDR3 length: 12 amino acids. Germline CDR1 is WNHNN and CDR2 is SYGVQD (reference sequence). The V end lost 8 bases, the J end lost 4 bases, and 8 bases lay between the germline ends. As DNA, the CDR3 is TGCGCCAGCTCCGGGGTCACCGGGGAGCTGTTTTTT. This codes for CASSGVTGELFF.

V is TRBV2 and J is TRBJ2-7; D is ambiguous. CDR1 and CDR2 from the germline V gene are SNHLY and FYNNEI. With 6 bases removed from V and 3 bases from J, the gap between germline ends came to 9 bases. This CDR3 contains 12 residues. This CDR3 is CASSRYDYEQYF. The CDR3 bases are TGTGCCAGCAGCCGATACGACTACGAGCAGTACTTC.

This clone was counted only a few times. This chain uses TRBV20-1 with TRBJ1-1; D call uncertain. This CDR3 has 10 amino acids. With 1 base removed from V and 6 bases from J, the gap between germline ends came to 3 bases. Germline CDR1 DFQATT, CDR2 SNEGSKA (reference sequence). CDR3 nucleotide sequence: TGCAGTGCTAGAGTTCCTGAAGCTTTCTTT. This codes for CSARVPEAFF.

The chain is built from TRBV9 and TRBJ1-3; TRBD1 is a possible D gene (6 bases). CDR1 is SGDLS and CDR2 is YYNGEE in the germline V gene. V lost 4 bases and J lost 3, with 23 bases in between. There are 18 residues in the CDR3. The CDR3 is CASSPGEGGSRLGNTIYF. For the CDR3, the DNA is TGTGCCAGCAGCCCCGGGGAGGGGGGTTCTCGACTTGGAAACACCATATATTTT. Full variable domain (missing parts from reference TRBV9 and TRBJ1-3): DSGVTQTPKHLITATGQRVTLRCSPRSGDLSVYWYQQSLDQGLQFLIQYYNGEERAKGNILERFSAQQFPDLHSELNLSSLELGDSALYFCASSPGEGGSRLGNTIYFGEGSWLTVV.

This clone is a singleton in its sample. The chain recombines TRBV19 with TRBJ2-7; no clear D. The CDR3 length is 16 residues. Germline CDR1 and CDR2: LNHDA and SQIVND (reference sequence). Trimming removed 4 bases from V and 4 bases from J, with 20 bases in between. The CDR3 DNA reads as TGTGCCAGTAGTACCCCCCCGGGCCCTCTACCATACGAGCAGTACTTC. Its translation: CASSTPPGPLPYEQYF. Filled out from reference TRBV19 and TRBJ2-7, the complete variable domain reads DGGITQSPKYLFRKEGQNVTLSCEQNLNHDAMYWYRQDPGQGLRLIYYSQIVNDFQKGDIAEGYSVSREKKESFPLTVTSAQKNPTAFYLCASSTPPGPLPYEQYFGPGTRLTVT.

This clone was detected only a few times. The CDR3 sequence: CASRRTSGDSYEQYF. CDR3 DNA: TGTGCCAGCAGACGGACTAGCGGGGACTCCTACGAGCAGTACTTC. V usage is TRBV11-2 and J usage is TRBJ2-7, with 12 bases aligning to TRBD2. The trim removed 6 bases at V and 0 bases at J, leaving 3 bases unmatched. The length of the CDR3 is 15 residues. The germline V gene encodes CDR1 SGHAT and CDR2 FQNNGV.

V usage is TRBV29-1 and J usage is TRBJ2-7, with D possibly TRBD1 on 7 matching bases. The CDR3 extends over 13 amino acids. The germline gives CDR1 SQVTM, CDR2 ANQGSEA. V was clipped by 7 bases and J by 2 bases, with 15 bases between them. The CDR3 protein is CSAGGTETYEQYF. The CDR3 DNA reads TGCAGCGCCGGAGGGACAGAGACCTACGAGCAGTACTTC.

The V gene is TRBV30, the J gene TRBJ1-2; 7 bases match TRBD1. This CDR3 region has 13 residues. Germline CDR1 GTSNPN, CDR2 SVGIG (reference sequence). Trimming removed 4 bases from V and 8 bases from J; junction bases left unmatched: 10. CDR3 loop: CAWTRTGWGGYTF. The DNA for the CDR3 is TGTGCCTGGACCCGGACAGGTTGGGGGGGCTACACCTTC. Based on the CDR3 plus reference TRBV30 and TRBJ1-2, the full variable domain is SQTIHQWPATLVQPVGSPLSLECTVEGTSNPNLYWYRQAAGRGLQLLFYSVGIGQISSEVPQNLSASRPQDRQFILSSKKLLLSDSGFYLCAWTRTGWGGYTFGSGTRLTVV.